This T cell receptor beta chain appears in the sequencing data of a study of cytomegalovirus exposure and HLA in healthy donors. Whole-study context: As an earlier analysis found, around 170 million T cells yielded about 120 million unique TCR beta sequences.

About this clone: Its cognate antigen is unknown.

Study-wide findings and caveats: Prediction of most subjects' HLA-A and HLA-B alleles by TCR beta sequences was reportedly accurate.

The PCR was carried out with 60 Vbeta primers and 13 Jbeta primers. In the original workflow: In a later analysis, of approximately 81 million unique beta chains, some 10 million appeared in at least two donors. Measured with immunoSEQ multiplex PCR; TCRdb has only the in-frame clones, and not every one. V and J calls and clone size are those listed in that table; D and trimming were worked out from the DNA. The sample lists 110,000 to 150,000 clones, about 71% seen once, with 2.1% in the top ten. The V gene end was trimmed by 4 bases and the J gene end by 7 bases; junction bases not matched to a gene: 3. The germline V gene encodes CDR1 LGHNA and CDR2 YNFKEQ. The CDR3 is made up of 13 amino acids.

The chain employs TRBV4-2 and TRBJ2-1; 8 positions match TRBD2. Sample: PBMCs. The clonotype comes from a woman in her fifties or sixties in good health and CMV-seropositive. This chain's CDR3 is CASSLGLENEQFF. The CDR3 DNA is TGTGCCAGCAGCCTGGGACTAGAAAATGAGCAGTTCTTC.